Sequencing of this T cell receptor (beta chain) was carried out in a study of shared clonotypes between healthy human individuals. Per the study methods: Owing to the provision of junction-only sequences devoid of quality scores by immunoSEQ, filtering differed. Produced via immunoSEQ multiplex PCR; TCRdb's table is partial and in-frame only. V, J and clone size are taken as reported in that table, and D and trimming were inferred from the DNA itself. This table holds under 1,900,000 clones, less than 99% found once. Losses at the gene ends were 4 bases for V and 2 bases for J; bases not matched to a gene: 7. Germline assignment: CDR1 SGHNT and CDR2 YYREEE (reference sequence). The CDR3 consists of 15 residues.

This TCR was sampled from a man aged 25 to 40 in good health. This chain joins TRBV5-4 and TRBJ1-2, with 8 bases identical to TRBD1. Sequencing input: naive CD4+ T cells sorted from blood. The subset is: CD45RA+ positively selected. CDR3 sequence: CASSPATGANYGYTF. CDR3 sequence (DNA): TGTGCCAGCAGCCCAGCGACAGGGGCGAACTATGGCTACACCTTC.